This TCR beta chain originates from a study of response to subunit inactivated influenza vaccine listed by TCRdb under 2018. A note on the overall study: The study used deep quantitative T cell receptor repertoire profiling to track responses to a trivalent subunit inactivated influenza vaccine. What the study reported, not specific to this receptor: The authors proposed that each seasonal influenza vaccination may bring in only a limited number of new T cells.

This clonotype appeared many times. Its recognized antigen is unknown. No base-level quality is on record; no much larger clone is a single base apart. The trim is 0 bases for V and 5 bases for J, with a gap of 12 bases between the germline ends. The germline V gene provides CDR1 SGDLS and CDR2 YYNGEE. The CDR3 runs 14 amino acids, cysteine and phenylalanine included. Only the CDR3 DNA is retained, 42 bases long and in frame from the first base. Library prep was done by RT-PCR. Reads for this sample came from an Illumina HiSeq 2500. TCRdb applied fastp at Q25 and MiXCR to the public reads, then kept only in-frame beta chains. Each entry is one CDR3 protein sequence, shown with its most common DNA and genes. The sample yields about 520,000 distinct CDR3 sequences; around 25% were counted once. Of the sample, approximately 2% is held by the ten largest clones.

Recombination joined TRBV9 with TRBJ2-7; TRBD2 is possibly the D segment (6 matching bases). The clonotype was recovered from a man between 50 and 59 years old who received an inactivated influenza vaccine. Donor details come from another sample of the same person, matched by shared clones. This material consisted of CD4+ T cells sorted from PBMCs, taken less than 6 days after vaccination. The CDR3 amino acid sequence is: CASSVGTSRDEQYF. The nucleotides are TGTGCCAGCAGCGTAGGTACTAGCAGGGACGAGCAGTACTTC.